This T cell receptor beta chain was observed in a study of T cells in localized non-small cell lung cancer. Study-wide results and caveats: Prolonged overall survival went with higher T cell density in the blood. As only one tumor region underwent sequencing, heterogeneity remains possible. When the top 100 tumor clones were examined, a median approximately 57 of them also appeared in the adjacent lung, which was paired and uninvolved.

With regard to this clone: As yet, its antigen is unknown.

Here immunoSEQ multiplex PCR was the method, and the copy in TCRdb shows in-frame clones only, minus some. The sample has more than 2,000 clones, approximately 24% seen once. The CDR3 runs 14 residues. V lost 2 bases, J lost 4 bases, and 8 bases lay in between. Germline V gene lookup returns CDR1 SGHNT and CDR2 YENEEA. This TCR was recovered from a woman between 35 and 70 years old with stage I lung adenocarcinoma. This rearrangement joins TRBV11-3 to TRBJ2-2, with a tentative D call TRBD1 (5 bases). The specimen comprised lung tumor tissue, sampled before any cancer treatment. CDR3 sequence: CASSLTRATGELFF. The CDR3 DNA follows: TGTGCCAGCAGCTTAACCAGGGCCACCGGGGAGCTGTTTTTT.